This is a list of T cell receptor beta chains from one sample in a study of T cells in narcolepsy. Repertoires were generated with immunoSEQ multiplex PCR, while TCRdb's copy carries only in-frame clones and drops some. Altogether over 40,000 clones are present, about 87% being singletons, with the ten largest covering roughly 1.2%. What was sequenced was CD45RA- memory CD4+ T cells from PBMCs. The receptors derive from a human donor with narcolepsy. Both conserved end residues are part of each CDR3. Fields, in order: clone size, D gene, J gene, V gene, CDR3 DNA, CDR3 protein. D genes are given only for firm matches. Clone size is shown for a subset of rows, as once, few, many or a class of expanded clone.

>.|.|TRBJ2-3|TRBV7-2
TGTGCCAGCAGCTTGACAGGTTCTCGCACAGATACGCAGTATTTT
CASSLTGSRTDTQYF
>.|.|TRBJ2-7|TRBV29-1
TGCAGCGTCAGCCCAGGGACGGACGGGCAGTACTTC
CSVSPGTDGQYF
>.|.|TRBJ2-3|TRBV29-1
TGCAGCGTTGAAGTCCGCGACAGAATCCCAGATACGCAGTATTTT
CSVEVRDRIPDTQYF
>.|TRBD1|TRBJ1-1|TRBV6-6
TGTGCCAGCAGCCAGGGGGACACTGAAGCTTTCTTT
CASSQGDTEAFF
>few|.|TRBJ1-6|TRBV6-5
TGTGCCAGTGGACGGGTTTATGCACCCCTCCACTTT
CASGRVYAPLHF
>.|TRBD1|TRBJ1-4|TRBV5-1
TGCGCCAGCAAATCACAGGGGGCAGGTGAAAAACTGTTTTTT
CASKSQGAGEKLFF
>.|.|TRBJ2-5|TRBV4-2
TGTGCCAGCAGCTTTTCTCGGTCAGCCCAAGAGACCCAGTACTTC
CASSFSRSAQETQYF
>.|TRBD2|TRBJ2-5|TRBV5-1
TGCGCCAGCAGCTCCTCAGCGGGAGTGGAGACCCAGTACTTC
CASSSSAGVETQYF
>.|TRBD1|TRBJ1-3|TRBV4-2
TGTGCCAGCAGCCAAGAAAGAGGGACAGGGGGCCGCCTGTCCTCTGGAAACACCATATATTTT
CASSQERGTGGRLSSGNTIYF
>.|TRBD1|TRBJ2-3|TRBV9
TGTGCCAGCAGCGTAAGGCCCCGACAGGGACGGACAGATACGCAGTATTTT
CASSVRPRQGRTDTQYF
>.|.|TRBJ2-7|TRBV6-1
TGTGCCAGCAGTGAAGCGTCCGGGGCGGGGCGCTACGAGCAGTACTTC
CASSEASGAGRYEQYF
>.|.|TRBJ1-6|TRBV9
TGTGCCAGCAGCGTAATGGACTCCTATAATTCACCCCTCCACTTT
CASSVMDSYNSPLHF
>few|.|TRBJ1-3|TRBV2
TGTGCCAGCAGTGAGGAATCCGGAAACACCATATATTTT
CASSEESGNTIYF
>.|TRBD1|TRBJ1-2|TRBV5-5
TGTGCCAGCAGCTTGGTACGGGACAGGGTAATTAACTATGGCTACACCTTC
CASSLVRDRVINYGYTF
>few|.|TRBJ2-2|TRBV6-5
TGTGCCAGCGAACGACAGGAGGTCACCGGGGAGCTGTTTTTT
CASERQEVTGELFF
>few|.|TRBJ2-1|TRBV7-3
TGTGCCAGCAGCTTAACGGGACTGCGTTACAATGAGCAGTTCTTC
CASSLTGLRYNEQFF
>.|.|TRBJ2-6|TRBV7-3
TGTGCCAGCAGCTGGGGACTTTCTGGGGCCAACGTCCTGACTTTC
CASSWGLSGANVLTF
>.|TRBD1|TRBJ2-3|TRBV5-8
TGTGCCAGCAGCTTGGGCAAAGGGACAGGGGGTACAGATACGCAGTATTTT
CASSLGKGTGGTDTQYF
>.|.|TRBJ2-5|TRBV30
TGTGCCTGGAGTGTGATGCGGGAGACCCAGTACTTC
CAWSVMRETQYF
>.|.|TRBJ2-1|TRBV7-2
TGTGCCAGCACACTAACAAGGAATGAGCAGTTCTTC
CASTLTRNEQFF
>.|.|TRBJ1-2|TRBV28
TGTGCCAGCAGTCCGACAGGCATCTATGGCTACACCTTC
CASSPTGIYGYTF
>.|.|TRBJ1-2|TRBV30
TGTGCCTGGTCCCGGGACACCATGCGAGGCTACACCTTC
CAWSRDTMRGYTF
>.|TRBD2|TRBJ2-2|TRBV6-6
TGTGCCAGCAGACCCCCCGGACTAGCGGCCACCGGGGAGCTGTTTTTT
CASRPPGLAATGELFF
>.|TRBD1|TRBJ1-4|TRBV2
TGTGCCAGCAGTGCAGAGACAGGGTTGATTGAAAAACTGTTTTTT
CASSAETGLIEKLFF
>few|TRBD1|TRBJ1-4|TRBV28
TGTGCCAGCAGTTCAGCGACAGGGGGCTGGGAAAAACTGTTTTTT
CASSSATGGWEKLFF
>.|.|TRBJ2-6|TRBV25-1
TGTGCCAGCAGTGAATACGGCAGGAAAAACTCTGGGGCCAACGTCCTGACTTTC
CASSEYGRKNSGANVLTF
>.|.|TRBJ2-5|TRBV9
TGTGCCAGCAGTGCATCTAGCGCGGGGGAGACCCAGTACTTC
CASSASSAGETQYF
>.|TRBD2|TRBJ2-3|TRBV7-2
TGTGCCAGCAGCTTATCGGGACTACCCTTCACAGATACGCAGTATTTT
CASSLSGLPFTDTQYF
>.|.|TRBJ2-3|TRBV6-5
TGTGCCAGCAGTGAAGCGGGAGATACGCAGTATTTT
CASSEAGDTQYF
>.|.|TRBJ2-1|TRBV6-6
TGTGCCAGCAGTCAACCACAGGGTCAGAGTTACAATGAGCAGTTCTTC
CASSQPQGQSYNEQFF
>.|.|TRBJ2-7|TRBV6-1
TGTGCCAGCAGTGATTTCGCGGCAGGGACTCGCTACGAGCAGTACTTC
CASSDFAAGTRYEQYF
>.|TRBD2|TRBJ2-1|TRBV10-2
TGCGCCAGCAGTGACCTAGCGGGAGACAATGAGCAGTTCTTC
CASSDLAGDNEQFF
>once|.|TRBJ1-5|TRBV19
TGTGCCAGTAGTAGGATCCGACTCTTAGCGGAGCAGCCCCAGCATTTT
CASSRIRLLAEQPQHF
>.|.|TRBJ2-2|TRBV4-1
TGCGCCAGCAGCCAAGGTTTGACGAACACCGGGGAGCTGTTTTTT
CASSQGLTNTGELFF
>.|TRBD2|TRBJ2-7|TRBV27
TGTGCCAGCAGAGGGCGGGGAGGGACCTATTTCCACGAGCAGTACTTC
CASRGRGGTYFHEQYF
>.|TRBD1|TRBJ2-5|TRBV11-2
TGTGCCAGCAGCTTAGAGGGGACAGAAGAGACCCAGTACTTC
CASSLEGTEETQYF
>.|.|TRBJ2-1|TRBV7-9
TGTGCCAGCAGCCCCCGCCAGGGGTCCTACAATGAGCAGTTCTTC
CASSPRQGSYNEQFF
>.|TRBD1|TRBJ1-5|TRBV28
TGTGCCAGCAACGACAGGGGCCCTCAGCCCCAGCATTTT
CASNDRGPQPQHF
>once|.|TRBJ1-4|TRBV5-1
TGCGCCAGCAGCGCAGACGGTGGAATTAATGAAAAACTGTTTTTT
CASSADGGINEKLFF
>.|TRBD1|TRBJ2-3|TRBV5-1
TGCGCCAGCAGCCTCGACAGGGCTCCCACAGATACGCAGTATTTT
CASSLDRAPTDTQYF
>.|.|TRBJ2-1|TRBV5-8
TGTGCCAGCAGCTCAACTACTTGGGAGCAGTTCTTC
CASSSTTWEQFF
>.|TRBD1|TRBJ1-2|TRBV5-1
TGCGCCAGCAGCTCCGGGCAGGGGGACTATGGCTACACCTTC
CASSSGQGDYGYTF
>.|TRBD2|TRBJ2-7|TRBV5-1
TGCGCCAGCAGCACTTTGTCGGGGGGGCCATACGAGCAGTACTTC
CASSTLSGGPYEQYF
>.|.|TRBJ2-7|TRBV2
TGTGCCAGCAGTGATGTCTTCTCCTACGAGCAGTACTTC
CASSDVFSYEQYF
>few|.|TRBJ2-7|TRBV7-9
TGTGCCAGCAGCTTGTCGACGGTAGCCTACGAGCAGTACTTC
CASSLSTVAYEQYF
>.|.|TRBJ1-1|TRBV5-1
TGCGCCAGCAGCTTGCTGGGCGGGAACACTGAAGCTTTCTTT
CASSLLGGNTEAFF
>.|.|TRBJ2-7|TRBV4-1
TGCGCCAGCAGCCGAGAGGTGGAAAGCTCCTACGAGCAGTACTTC
CASSREVESSYEQYF
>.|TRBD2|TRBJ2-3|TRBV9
TGTGCCAGCAGCGTAGAGGCGGGGGGCACAGATACGCAGTATTTT
CASSVEAGGTDTQYF
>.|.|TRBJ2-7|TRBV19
TGTGCCAGTAGTAACGGACAGACCTACGAGCAGTACTTC
CASSNGQTYEQYF
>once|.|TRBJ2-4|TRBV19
TGTGCCAGTACCTTGGGGGGTTACGGAAACATTCAGTACTTC
CASTLGGYGNIQYF
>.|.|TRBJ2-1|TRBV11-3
TGTGCCAGCAGCCCCTGGGACGGCGGTTCCTACAATGAGCAGTTCTTC
CASSPWDGGSYNEQFF
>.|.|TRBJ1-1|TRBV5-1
TGCGCCAGCACCTCCGGACCGACAAACACTGAAGCTTTCTTT
CASTSGPTNTEAFF
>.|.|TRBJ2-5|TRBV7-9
TGTGCCAGCAGCTATAAGGGCGGGCTAGCGTCGGAAGAGACCCAGTACTTC
CASSYKGGLASEETQYF
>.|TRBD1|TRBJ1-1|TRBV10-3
TGTGCCATCAGGGGGGACAGGGGAGGGCCTGAAGCTTTCTTT
CAIRGDRGGPEAFF